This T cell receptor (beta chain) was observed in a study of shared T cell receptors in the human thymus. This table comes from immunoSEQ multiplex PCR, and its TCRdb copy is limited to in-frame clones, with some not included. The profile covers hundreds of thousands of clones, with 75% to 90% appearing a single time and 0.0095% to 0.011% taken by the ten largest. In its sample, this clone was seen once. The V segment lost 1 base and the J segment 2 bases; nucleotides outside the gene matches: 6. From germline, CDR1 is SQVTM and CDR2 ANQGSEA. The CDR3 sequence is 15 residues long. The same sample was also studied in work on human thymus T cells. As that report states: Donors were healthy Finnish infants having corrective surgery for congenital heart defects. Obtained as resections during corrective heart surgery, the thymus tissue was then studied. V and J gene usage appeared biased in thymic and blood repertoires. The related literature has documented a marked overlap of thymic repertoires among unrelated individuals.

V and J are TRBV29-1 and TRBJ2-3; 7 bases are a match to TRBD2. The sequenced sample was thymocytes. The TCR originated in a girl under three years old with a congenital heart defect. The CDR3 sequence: CSVEVPGGSTDTQYF. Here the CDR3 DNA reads TGCAGCGTTGAAGTACCGGGGGGATCCACAGATACGCAGTATTTT.